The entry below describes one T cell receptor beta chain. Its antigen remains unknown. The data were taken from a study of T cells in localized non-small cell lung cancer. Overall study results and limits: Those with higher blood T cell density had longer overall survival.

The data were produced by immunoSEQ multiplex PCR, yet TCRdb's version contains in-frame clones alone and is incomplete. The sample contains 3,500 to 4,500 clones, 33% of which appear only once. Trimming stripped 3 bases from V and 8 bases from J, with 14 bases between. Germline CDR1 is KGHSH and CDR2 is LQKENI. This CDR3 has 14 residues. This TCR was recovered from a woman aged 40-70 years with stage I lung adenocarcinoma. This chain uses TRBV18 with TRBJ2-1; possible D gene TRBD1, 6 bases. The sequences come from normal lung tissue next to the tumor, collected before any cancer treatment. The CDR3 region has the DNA TGTGCCAGCTCACCGATGACAGGCAACGATGAGCAGTTCTTC. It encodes CASSPMTGNDEQFF.